These 14 T cell receptor beta chains share one sample of origin, sequenced in a study of blood T cell repertoires in COVID-19. Measured with immunoSEQ multiplex PCR; TCRdb has only the in-frame clones, and not every one. The table has around 150,000 clones, approximately 80% seen once. Sequencing used peripheral blood. The receptors derive from a man aged 50 or older with acute or convalescent COVID-19.

To note about this clone: A much larger clone lies one base from this, so it may be a read error. V is TRBV5-8 and J is TRBJ1-2; the D is unclear. CDR1 is SGHTS, CDR2 YDEGEE, per germline. This CDR3 is built from 10 residues. V shed 5 bases and J shed 6 bases, with 5 bases lying between them. The CDR3 nucleotides are TGTGCCAGCAGACACGATGGCTACACCTTC. It specifies CASRHDGYTF.

V gene TRBV5-4 combines with J gene TRBJ2-1; D is unclear. Trimming stripped 3 bases from V and 7 bases from J, with 5 bases between. The CDR3 is made up of 11 amino acids. Germline V CDR1 and CDR2: SGHNT, YYREEE (reference sequence). The CDR3 nucleotides read TGTGCCAGCAGCTCGAGAAATGAGCAGTTCTTC. It is translated as CASSSRNEQFF.

The chain joins TRBV11-2 to TRBJ1-1; tentatively, D is TRBD1 (5 bases). Per germline, CDR1 SGHAT and CDR2 FQNNGV. The length of the CDR3 is 14 residues. V was trimmed by 3 bases and J by 4 bases, leaving 12 bases between them. The CDR3 protein is CASSFNEGATEAFF. CDR3 nucleotides: TGTGCCAGCAGCTTCAACGAAGGGGCCACTGAAGCTTTCTTT. The complete variable domain, with remaining parts taken from reference TRBV11-2 and TRBJ1-1, reads EAGVAQSPRYKIIEKRQSVAFWCNPISGHATLYWYQQILGQGPKLLIQFQNNGVVDDSQLPKDRFSAERLKGVDSTLKIQPAKLEDSAVYLCASSFNEGATEAFFGQGTRLTVV.

This chain links TRBV24-1 with TRBJ1-1; 8 bases map to TRBD1. With 7 bases clipped from V and 5 bases from J, the junction kept 5 bases outside the gene matches. The germline gives CDR1 KGHDR, CDR2 SFDVKD. This CDR3 has 13 amino acids. The CDR3 region is CATSETGGTEAFF. The CDR3 nucleotides read TGTGCCACCAGCGAAACAGGGGGGACTGAAGCTTTCTTT.

The chain carries TRBV24-1 and TRBJ1-2; the match to TRBD1 covers 8 bases. Germline values: CDR1 KGHDR, CDR2 SFDVKD. The CDR3 totals 14 residues. V dropped 2 bases and J dropped 8; count of bases not matched to a gene: 6. The CDR3 bases are TGTGCCACCAGTGATTGGGAGACAGGGGAGGGCTACACCTTC. Translated, it gives CATSDWETGEGYTF.

The rearrangement uses TRBV21-1 and TRBJ2-3; the table calls TRBD2, which could not be checked here. TRBV21-1 is noted as a pseudogene. CDR3 length equals 17 residues. CDR3: CASSKCTRGLRTDTQYF. The DNA of the CDR3 is TGTGCCAGCAGCAAATGTACGCGGGGGCTACGCACAGATACGCAGTATTTT.

V and J are TRBV5-6 and TRBJ2-5; 10 bases align to TRBD2. Trimming at V came to 0 bases and at J to 4 bases, leaving 9 bases not matched to a gene. CDR3 length: 17 residues. Per germline, CDR1 SGHDT and CDR2 YYEEEE. The CDR3 DNA is TGTGCCAGCAGCTTGGGGCTAGCGGGGGTCCGGGGAGAGACCCAGTACTTC. Protein sequence: CASSLGLAGVRGETQYF.

The J gene is TRBJ1-4, the V gene TRBV20-1; TRBD1 matches 7 bases. Germline CDR1 DFQATT, CDR2 SNEGSKA (reference sequence). Germline trimming cut 3 bases from V and 8 bases from J; bases unmatched to any gene: 12. This CDR3 spans 15 amino acids. The CDR3 DNA is TGCAGTGCTAGTGGGACAGCCGCCGCGCGAGAAAAACTGTTTTTT. Translating gives CSASGTAAAREKLFF.

The CDR3 region is CASIGNQETQYF. In DNA form, the CDR3 reads TGTGCCAGCATCGGGAACCAAGAGACCCAGTACTTC. This chain uses TRBV2 with TRBJ2-5; possible D gene TRBD2, 5 bases. The CDR3 length is 12 residues. Germline CDR1 SNHLY, CDR2 FYNNEI. Trimming stripped 7 bases from V and 0 bases from J, with 6 bases between.

The CDR3 here is CASSSNQGGGTYEQYF. CDR3 DNA sequence: TGTGCCAGCAGTTCGAACCAGGGGGGTGGCACCTACGAGCAGTACTTC. V and J are TRBV27 and TRBJ2-7, with D maybe TRBD1 (7 bases). Germline CDR1 reads MNHEY; CDR2 reads SMNVEV (reference sequence). The CDR3 is 16 residues long. V shed 4 bases and J shed 2 bases, with 18 bases lying between them.

This clone was seen repeatedly, ten times or more. J is TRBJ2-7 and V is TRBV3-1 (or the pseudogene TRBV3-2), with a tentative D call TRBD1 (6 bases). Trimming removed 1 base at V and 5 bases at J, with 12 bases between. The germline CDR1 and CDR2 sequences are LGHDT and YNNKEL (reference sequence). CDR3 length: 14 residues. Here the CDR3 reads CASSQADRSHEQYV. The CDR3 DNA is TGTGCCAGCAGCCAAGCCGACAGGTCCCACGAGCAGTACGTC.

Of note for this clone: This specimen includes other DNA sequences encoding the same CDR3. The J gene is TRBJ1-2, the V gene TRBV4-1; tentatively, D is TRBD1 (6 bases). The ends were cut back, 3 bases at V and 4 bases at J, with 12 bases in the middle. Germline-derived CDR1 and CDR2 are MGHRA and YSYEKL. The CDR3 has 14 residues. CDR3 nucleotide sequence: TGCGCCAGCAGCCAGGGGGACAACTTCTATGGCTACACCTTC. The encoded protein is CASSQGDNFYGYTF.

In this sample, this clone turned up a few times. The rearrangement joins TRBV30 to TRBJ1-3; 11 positions match TRBD1. The CDR3 is 15 residues long. The V segment lost 3 bases and the J segment 2 bases; nucleotides outside the gene matches: 3. Germline V CDR1 and CDR2: GTSNPN, SVGIG (reference sequence). CDR3 residues: CAWSRDRGAGNTIYF. In DNA, the CDR3 is TGTGCCTGGAGCAGGGACAGGGGGGCTGGAAACACCATATATTTT. Combining the CDR3 with reference TRBV30 and TRBJ1-3 gives the whole variable domain SQTIHQWPATLVQPVGSPLSLECTVEGTSNPNLYWYRQAAGRGLQLLFYSVGIGQISSEVPQNLSASRPQDRQFILSSKKLLLSDSGFYLCAWSRDRGAGNTIYFGEGSWLTVV.

The gene calls are TRBV19 and TRBJ1-6; D gene unclear. The germline V gene encodes CDR1 LNHDA and CDR2 SQIVND (reference sequence). There are 16 residues in the CDR3. Trimming left V 4 bases short and J 3 bases short, with 13 bases between. The CDR3 DNA is TGTGCCAGTAGTACCGATCAGAGGGACTATAATTCACCCCTCCACTTT. This codes for CASSTDQRDYNSPLHF.